This T cell receptor beta chain was profiled in a study of T cell repertoires in cytomegalovirus infection (dated by TCRdb to about 2019). For the wider study: The peptide stimulations were aimed at well-studied HLA-B-restricted epitopes as well as recently identified HLA-C-restricted CMV epitopes, whose presentation resists viral immunomodulation. Donor HLA type was relevant to the analysis, as public TCR beta signatures indicated carriage of CMV infection together with the matching HLA type. What the research found in general, with its limitations: The ex vivo response was dominated by HLA-C-restricted CMV-specific TCR beta clonotypes, which also provided the single most frequent clonotype in two of eight donors. Carriers of CMV infection plus the relevant HLA type were discriminated by the cumulative frequency of public TCR beta family members in the study cohort and in an independent roughly 370-donor cohort.

As for this clonotype: The antigen it recognizes is unknown. A single base separates this from a much larger clone, so it may be a read error.

CDR1 and CDR2 (SGHDN, FVKESK) derive from the germline V gene. The V end loses 1 base and the J end loses 1 base, and a stretch of 7 bases separates them. From its cysteine to its phenylalanine, the CDR3 spans 14 amino acids. CDR3 DNA is the only sequence kept; it has 42 bases, read in frame from the first base. The treatment or condition label of this sample denotes: in vitro stimulation with specific CMV peptide epitopes to enrich CMV-specific T cells. For sequencing, an Illumina HiSeq 1500 was employed. The public reads were reprocessed in TCRdb via fastp at Q25 and MiXCR, keeping in-frame beta chains. Each entry is one CDR3 protein sequence, shown with its most common DNA and genes. Present in this sample are approximately 260,000 distinct CDR3 sequences, around 20% of which were seen just once. Of the sample, about 21% is held by the ten largest clones.

The chain is assembled from TRBV14 and TRBJ1-1, and the D gene may be TRBD1, 6 bases matching. Sequencing used cultured PBMCs, obtained from culture after CMV antigen stimulation. The TCR comes from a human donor in good health (CMV status not recorded). Some clones in this sample may be carry-over from other donors' samples. The encoded CDR3 is CASSQGGGNTEAFF. The nucleotide sequence reads TGTGCCAGCAGCCAAGGAGGGGGGAACACTGAAGCTTTCTTT.